The 25 T cell receptor beta chains listed next were all sequenced from one sample in a study of T cell repertoires in cytomegalovirus infection. TCRdb passed the reads through MiXCR, listing each CDR3 protein once. The table includes some 920,000 distinct CDR3 sequences, 25% to 40% detected once. Their target antigens are unknown. This specimen was cultured CD8+ T cells from PBMCs, taken from culture after CMV antigen stimulation. These receptors originate from a human donor in good health (CMV status not recorded). Some clones in this sample may be carry-over from other donors' samples.

The rearrangement links TRBV7-6 to TRBJ2-3; D remains ambiguous. This CDR3 has 14 residues. Trimming left V 4 bases short and J 3 bases short, with 11 bases between. Germline values: CDR1 SGHVS, CDR2 FNYEAQ. The CDR3 protein is CASSWGPATDTQYF. CDR3 coding DNA: TGTGCCAGCAGCTGGGGTCCAGCGACAGATACGCAGTATTTT.

This clonotype was picked up one time. This sequence joins TRBV29-1 and TRBJ2-5; unclear D gene. Germline CDR1 and CDR2: SQVTM and ANQGSEA. Trimming left V 1 base short and J 1 base short, with 7 bases between. This CDR3 contains 13 residues. The DNA of the CDR3 is TGCAGCGTTGAAGGTATTAGCCAAGAGACCCAGTACTTC. Translating it yields CSVEGISQETQYF.

This clonotype was seen a single time. The CDR3 here is CASSLARGGYEQYV. CDR3 DNA: TGTGCCAGCAGCTTAGCCAGGGGTGGGTACGAGCAGTACGTC. V and J are TRBV7-8 and TRBJ2-7, with D perhaps matching TRBD1 (6 bases). Germline V gene lookup returns CDR1 SGHVS and CDR2 FQNEAQ. V was shortened by 0 bases and J by 4 bases, with 10 bases between the two germline ends. The CDR3 is made up of 14 amino acids.

The gene calls are TRBV27 and TRBJ1-1; possible D gene TRBD1, 6 bases. The CDR3 length is 14 residues. The germline CDR1 and CDR2 sequences are MNHEY and SMNVEV (reference sequence). V shed 5 bases and J shed 4 bases, with 14 bases lying between them. CDR3 in amino acids: CASSLQEGGTEAFF. The CDR3 DNA reads TGTGCCAGCAGTCTACAGGAGGGGGGCACTGAAGCTTTCTTT.

This clonotype came up a few times. The CDR3 region has the DNA TGTGCCAGCAGCTTAGTCGCAGGGGACTCCTACGAGCAGTACTTC. Encoded protein: CASSLVAGDSYEQYF. The chain combines TRBV7-8 with TRBJ2-7; possible D gene TRBD1, 6 bases. V lost 1 base to trimming and J lost 0 bases, with 10 bases between them. The V gene's germline CDR1 is SGHVS and CDR2 FQNEAQ. The CDR3 loop spans 15 amino acids. Supplemented by reference TRBV7-8 and TRBJ2-7, the full variable domain reads GAGVSQSPRYKVAKRGQDVALRCDPISGHVSLFWYQQALGQGPEFLTYFQNEAQLDKSGLPSDRFFAERPEGSVSTLKIQRTQQEDSAVYLCASSLVAGDSYEQYFGPGTRLTVT.

This clonotype turned up a few times. The gene calls are TRBV28 and TRBJ2-7; TRBD1 matches at 11 bases. V was clipped by 6 bases and J by 3 bases; unmatched bases: 7. Germline V lookup: CDR1 MDHEN, CDR2 SYDVKM. This CDR3 region has 15 residues. CDR3 protein: CASRMGQGVLYEQYV. CDR3 coding DNA: TGTGCCAGCAGAATGGGACAGGGGGTCCTCTACGAGCAGTACGTC.

This clonotype was seen a few times. The V and J genes are TRBV12-3 or TRBV12-4 and TRBJ1-5, with no clear D. Trimming took 3 bases from V and 7 from J, leaving 7 bases between them. This CDR3 is built from 12 residues. The chain's CDR3 is CASSFRSQPQHF. CDR3 coding DNA: TGTGCCAGCAGTTTCAGAAGCCAGCCCCAGCATTTT.

The chain has TRBV7-6 and TRBJ2-2, with 8 bases that match TRBD1. The germline V gene encodes CDR1 SGHVS and CDR2 FNYEAQ. There are 17 residues in the CDR3. The J segment lost 3 bases and the V segment lost 5 bases, leaving 11 bases of the junction unmatched. The CDR3 region is CASSPLAGQVDTGELFF. Written as DNA, the CDR3 is TGTGCCAGCAGCCCTCTCGCGGGACAGGTTGACACCGGGGAGCTGTTTTTT.

The chain employs TRBV4-2 and TRBJ2-3; a possible D gene is TRBD2 (5 bases). The CDR3 sequence is 16 residues long. Germline V gives CDR1 LGHNA, CDR2 YNFKEQ. V was cut by 0 bases and J by 0 bases, with 10 bases left in between. The CDR3 bases are TGTGCCAGCAGCCAAGAGGGGAGAGGAAGCACAGATACGCAGTATTTT. It is translated as CASSQEGRGSTDTQYF.

The chain recombines TRBV27 with TRBJ1-6, with TRBD1 as a possible D gene (5 bases). Trimming removed 4 bases from V and 9 bases from J, with 10 bases in between. The CDR3 length is 13 residues. Germline CDR1 reads MNHEY; CDR2 reads SMNVEV (reference sequence). This CDR3 is CASSSGLGSPLHF. DNA for the CDR3: TGTGCCAGCAGTTCGGGGCTGGGTTCACCCCTCCACTTT.

V gene TRBV13 combines with J gene TRBJ2-5; 13 nucleotides align to TRBD2. J lost 2 bases, V lost 3 bases, and 3 bases had no gene match. The CDR3 runs to 16 residues. Looked up from germline, CDR1 is PRHDT and CDR2 is FYEKMQ (reference sequence). CDR3: CASSFRLAGGQETQYF. As DNA, the CDR3 is TGTGCCAGCAGCTTTAGACTAGCGGGGGGTCAAGAGACCCAGTACTTC.

In regard to this clonotype: A read error may account for a junction end that differs from germline. The genes are TRBV4-1 and TRBJ2-1; D possibly matches TRBD1 or TRBD2 (5 bases each). CDR3 length equals 14 residues. Germline lookup yields CDR1 MGHRA and CDR2 YSYEKL. CDR3 DNA: TGCGCCAGCAGCGAGGAAGACAGTCCAGGACTTCGGGTCTTC. Residues: CASSEEDSPGLRVF.

This clonotype was recorded only once. The chain employs TRBV4-2 and TRBJ1-4; 10 positions match TRBD1. The V gene's germline CDR1 is LGHNA and CDR2 YNFKEQ. The V and J ends lost 6 bases and 1 base, in that order; junction bases with no gene match: 8. The CDR3 is 17 residues long. The CDR3 DNA reads as TGTGCCAGCAGTACCGGACAGGGGGTAGGAACTAATGAAAAACTGTTTTTT. Protein sequence: CASSTGQGVGTNEKLFF.

J is TRBJ2-7 and V is TRBV7-9; a weak D match, TRBD1 (5 bases). The CDR3 totals 14 residues. Trimming shortened V by 4 bases and J by 1 base, and 11 bases separated the two germline ends. CDR1 is SEHNR and CDR2 is FQNEAQ in the germline V gene (reference sequence). In nucleotides, the CDR3 is TGTGCCAGCAGCTCAAGGGGCAAATCCTACGAGCAGTACTTC. It encodes CASSSRGKSYEQYF.

This clonotype was counted between two and nine times. The chain has TRBV6-1 and TRBJ1-4; D is perhaps TRBD1 (5 bases). The V gene's germline CDR1 is MNHNS and CDR2 SASEGT. This CDR3 spans 14 amino acids. Trimming stripped 3 bases from V and 5 bases from J, with 10 bases between. The CDR3 region is CASSEVDSNEKLFF. In DNA, the CDR3 is TGTGCCAGCAGTGAGGTCGACAGCAATGAAAAACTGTTTTTT.

The chain is built from TRBV2 and TRBJ2-1, with 7 bases identical to TRBD1. Germline V lookup: CDR1 SNHLY, CDR2 FYNNEI. The CDR3 is 15 residues long. V was clipped by 6 bases and J by 5 bases; unmatched bases: 10. CDR3 DNA sequence: TGTGCCAGCAGGCGTGACAGGGCGCTAAACAATGAGCAGTTCTTC. Translated: CASRRDRALNNEQFF.

This clonotype was seen ten or more times. The chain carries TRBV12-3 or TRBV12-4 and TRBJ2-7; 7 nucleotides match TRBD1. This CDR3 contains 13 residues. The J segment lost 3 bases and the V segment lost 9 bases, leaving 8 bases of the junction unmatched. DNA for the CDR3: TGTGCCAGTTCTAGGGGGCCGCTCTACGAGCAGTACGTC. Its protein product is CASSRGPLYEQYV.

At least ten counts were recorded for this clonotype. This chain uses TRBV7-8 with TRBJ2-1; 13 bases align to TRBD2. Germline values: CDR1 SGHVS, CDR2 FQNEAQ. This CDR3 comprises 16 residues. V dropped 5 bases and J dropped 9; count of bases not matched to a gene: 10. This CDR3 is CASSHQLAGGLLEQFF. The DNA for the CDR3 is TGTGCCAGCAGCCACCAACTAGCGGGGGGGCTACTTGAGCAGTTCTTC.

This clonotype came up a few times. In DNA form, the CDR3 reads TGTGCCAGCAGTTTCTCCCCTAGCTCTCCGGCAGGAGATACGCAGTATTTT. It specifies CASSFSPSSPAGDTQYF. The V gene is TRBV27, the J gene TRBJ2-3, with a tentative D call TRBD2 (5 bases). This CDR3 region has 17 residues. From germline, CDR1 is MNHEY and CDR2 SMNVEV (reference sequence). Between the trimmed V and J ends, which lost 3 bases and 5 bases, there was a span of 21 bases.

The chain uses TRBV6-2 or TRBV6-3 and TRBJ1-2; 7 bases align to TRBD1. Germline CDR1 reads MNHEY; CDR2 reads SVGEGT. With 6 bases clipped from V and 5 bases from J, the junction kept 15 bases outside the gene matches. This CDR3 is built from 16 residues. The CDR3 nucleotides read TGTGCCAGCAGGAAGACAGGGCTGGAATCCCCTTATGGCTACACCTTC. Translated: CASRKTGLESPYGYTF.

This chain uses TRBV15 with TRBJ2-3, with TRBD1 as a possible D gene (6 bases). The CDR3 is made up of 15 amino acids. Germline-derived CDR1 and CDR2 are LNHNV and YYDKDF (reference sequence). The V and J ends lost 3 bases and 6 bases respectively, with 16 bases between them. The CDR3 DNA is TGTGCCACCAGCAGCGGGACACGGTCCACGGATACGCAGTATTTT. It encodes CATSSGTRSTDTQYF.

V is TRBV15 and J is TRBJ2-7; 11 nucleotides match TRBD2. There are 17 residues in the CDR3. V was clipped by 1 base and J by 3 bases; unmatched bases: 8. CDR1 is LNHNV, CDR2 YYDKDF, per germline (reference sequence). The CDR3, as DNA: TGTGCCACCAGCAGAGTTCCAAGACTAGCGGGGAGCTACGAGCAGTACTTC. The encoded protein is CATSRVPRLAGSYEQYF.

This clonotype was picked up a small number of times. The V call is TRBV25-1, the J call TRBJ2-2; D is possibly TRBD1 (7 bases). Germline assignment: CDR1 MGHDK and CDR2 SYGVNS. V was clipped by 0 bases and J by 5 bases, with 16 bases between them. The CDR3 runs 17 residues. The CDR3 loop reads CASSEYGPGGGTGELFF. The CDR3 bases are TGTGCCAGCAGTGAATACGGGCCAGGGGGAGGTACCGGGGAGCTGTTTTTT.

This clonotype turned up a few times. The DNA of the CDR3 is TGTGCCAGTAGTTCGAGGGAGCGGACAGCGAACACTGAAGCTTTCTTT. This encodes CASSSRERTANTEAFF. The V call is TRBV19, the J call TRBJ1-1, with D maybe TRBD1 (6 bases). V was cut by 5 bases and J by 1 base, with 17 bases left in between. The CDR3 is 16 residues long. Germline lookup yields CDR1 LNHDA and CDR2 SQIVND (reference sequence).

CDR3 DNA: TGTGCCAGCAGTTTTGGTTTCGGGGAGCTGTTTTTT. Translating it yields CASSFGFGELFF. V is TRBV27 and J is TRBJ2-2; unclear D gene. The CDR3 has 12 residues. Germline CDR1 is MNHEY and CDR2 is SMNVEV (reference sequence). The germline V and J ends were trimmed by 3 bases and 7 bases, with 6 bases remaining between them.